This T cell receptor (beta chain) was recovered during a study of a mutant IDH1 vaccine in newly diagnosed glioma. Overall study context: There were eight vaccinations for patients, given in weeks 1, 3, 5, 7, 11, 15, 19 and 23. Therapy received beforehand was radiotherapy, temozolomide, or both, with most patients given both.

The CDR3 covers 15 residues. The junction had 6 bases not matched to a gene; V was cut back by 6 bases and J by 1 base. A word on this clone: Its antigen is not known.

Clones were sequenced by immunoSEQ multiplex PCR, and TCRdb holds only the in-frame ones, with some missing. Of 45,000 to 65,000 clones in the sample, roughly 81% were seen once. Documented time point: week 23, last vaccination. What each vaccine dose contained was 300 ug of mutant IDH1 20-mer peptide, accompanied by topical imiquimod. The sequencing here drew on PBMCs, taken from a glioma patient whose treatment included an IDH1 peptide vaccine. The clonotype was recovered from a woman aged 40 to 50 with glioma. Some clones in this sample may be carry-over from other donors' samples. The V and J genes are TRBV6-7 and TRBJ2-1; the match to TRBD2 covers 7 bases. TRBV6-7 is classed as an ORF, of uncertain function. CDR3 protein: CASRRAGLSYNEQFF. The CDR3 nucleotides are TGTGCCAGCAGGAGAGCGGGACTTTCCTACAATGAGCAGTTCTTC.